This T cell receptor beta chain was observed in a study of blood T cell repertoires in COVID-19. Study-wide background: PBMCs, B-cell-depleted T cells, or T cells were the source of the cDNA or gDNA that made up the material.

In the study's own analysis: How many nucleated cells were present was estimated from reference gene primer amplification. Assay used: immunoSEQ multiplex PCR; TCRdb lists only in-frame clones, some missing. The V and J calls and clone size come from that table; D and trimming were worked out from the DNA. The profile shows over 250,000 clones, approximately 90% of them singletons. Adults between roughly 18 and 90 years of age took part from 24 US areas. Allocation to cohorts depended on clinical history reported by the participants. Germline CDR1 and CDR2: SGHAT and FQNNGV. V was clipped by 7 bases and J by 0 bases, with 12 bases between them. CDR3 length: 14 amino acids.

Sequenced sample: PBMCs or T cells enriched from blood (not recorded which). The chain is built from TRBV11-2 and TRBJ1-1, with D unclear. The source of this sequence is a man between 40 and 49 years old who had recovered from COVID-19. The CDR3 nucleotides read TGTGCCAGCAAGGAGCGCAGCCTGAACACTGAAGCTTTCTTT. Translating it yields CASKERSLNTEAFF.